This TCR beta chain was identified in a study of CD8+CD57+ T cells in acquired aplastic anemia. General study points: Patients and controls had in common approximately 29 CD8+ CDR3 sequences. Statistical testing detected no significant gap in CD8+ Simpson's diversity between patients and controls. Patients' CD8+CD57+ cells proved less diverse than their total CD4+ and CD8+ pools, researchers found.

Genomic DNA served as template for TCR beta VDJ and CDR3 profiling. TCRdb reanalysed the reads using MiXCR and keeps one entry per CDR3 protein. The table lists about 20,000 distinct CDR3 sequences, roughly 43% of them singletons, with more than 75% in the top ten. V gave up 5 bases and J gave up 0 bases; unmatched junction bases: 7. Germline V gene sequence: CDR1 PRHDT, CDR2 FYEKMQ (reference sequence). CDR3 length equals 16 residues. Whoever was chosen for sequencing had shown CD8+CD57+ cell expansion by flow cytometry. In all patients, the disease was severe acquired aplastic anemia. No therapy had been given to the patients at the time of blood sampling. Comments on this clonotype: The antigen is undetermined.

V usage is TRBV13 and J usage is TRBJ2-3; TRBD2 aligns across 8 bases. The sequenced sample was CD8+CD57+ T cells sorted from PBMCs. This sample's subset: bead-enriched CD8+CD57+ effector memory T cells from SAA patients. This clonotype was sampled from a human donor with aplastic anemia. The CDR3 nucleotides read TGTGCCAGCAGCCAACCTTTAGCGGGAAGCACAGATACGCAGTATTTT. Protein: CASSQPLAGSTDTQYF. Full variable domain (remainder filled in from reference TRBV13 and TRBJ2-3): AAGVIQSPRHLIKEKRETATLKCYPIPRHDTVYWYQQGPGQDPQFLISFYEKMQSDKGSIPDRFSAQQFSDYHSELNMSSLELGDSALYFCASSQPLAGSTDTQYFGPGTRLTVL.